This T cell receptor beta chain was documented in a study of blood T cell repertoires in COVID-19. Study-wide background: COVID-19 samples, acute and convalescent, were from the United States, Italy and Spain. From T cells, B-cell-depleted T cells, or PBMCs came the material, which was cDNA or gDNA.

Authors' data handling: Using reference gene primer amplification, nucleated cell counts were estimated. Sequencing was performed with immunoSEQ multiplex PCR; in TCRdb, only in-frame clones are kept and a portion is missing. V, J and clone size derive from that table, while D and trimming were established from the DNA sequence. In the table there are approximately 61,000 clones, roughly 88% of which are singletons. This clonotype was sampled from a woman of 80 years or more with active COVID-19. Sequences were obtained from peripheral blood.

The CDR3 coding sequence is TGCGCCAGCAGCCACCTACAGGACAGGGTGACAGATACGCAGTATTTT. Protein: CASSHLQDRVTDTQYF. This rearrangement joins TRBV4-3 to TRBJ2-3, with 8 nucleotides matching TRBD1. Germline trimming cut 3 bases from V and 3 bases from J; bases unmatched to any gene: 8. Germline loops: CDR1 LGHNA, CDR2 YSLEER. The CDR3 has 16 residues.